This T cell receptor beta chain was identified in a study of Ad26.COV2.S vaccination and SARS-CoV-2 variants. Findings of the study overall: The breadth of spike-specific CD8+ and CD4+ T cell responses after vaccination was reportedly substantial.

Assay: immunoSEQ multiplex PCR; the TCRdb copy retains only in-frame clones and omits some. The sample lists hundreds of thousands of clones, 80% to 95% occurring once. In the case of this clone: What it recognizes is unknown.

The ends were cut back, 5 bases at V and 6 bases at J, with 11 bases in the middle. This CDR3 has 13 residues. Germline V lookup: CDR1 LGHDT, CDR2 YNNKEL (reference sequence). Documented treatment: roughly 20 received Ad26.COV2.S at low or high dose, single or two shots; about five received placebo; per-sample allocation not given. The study sampled participants on day 63 after the first vaccine or placebo injection. Boston supplied an adult donor aged 18-55 years. Expressing Wuhan-strain SARS-CoV-2 spike, an Ad26 vector served as the vaccine. The chain couples TRBV3-1 (or the pseudogene TRBV3-2) to TRBJ1-3, with a tentative D call TRBD1 (6 bases). The sequence was collected from a person between 18 and 65 years old who received the Ad26.COV2.S COVID-19 vaccine or a placebo. Sequencing was performed on peripheral blood, taken in a trial of Ad26.COV2.S vaccine versus placebo. Here the CDR3 reads CASSIQGPNTIYF. CDR3 coding DNA: TGTGCCAGCAGCATACAGGGACCAAACACCATATATTTT.